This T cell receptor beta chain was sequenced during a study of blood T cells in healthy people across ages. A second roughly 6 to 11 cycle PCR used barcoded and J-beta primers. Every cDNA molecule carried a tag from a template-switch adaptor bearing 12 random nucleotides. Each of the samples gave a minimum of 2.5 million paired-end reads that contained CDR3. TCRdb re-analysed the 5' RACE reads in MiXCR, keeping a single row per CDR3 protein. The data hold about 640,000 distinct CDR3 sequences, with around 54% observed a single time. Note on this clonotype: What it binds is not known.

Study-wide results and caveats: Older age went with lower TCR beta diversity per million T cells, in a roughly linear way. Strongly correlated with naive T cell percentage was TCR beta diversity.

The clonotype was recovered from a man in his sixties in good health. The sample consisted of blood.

CDR3 nucleotide sequence: TGCGCCAGCAGCTTGGATGGTGGTGCTGAAGCTTTCTTT. This gives the protein CASSLDGGAEAFF. V is TRBV5-1 and J is TRBJ1-1; D remains unclear. The germline V gene has CDR1 SGHRS and CDR2 YFSETQ. V lost 0 bases to trimming and J lost 6 bases, with 9 bases between them. This CDR3 is built from 13 residues.